Listed here are 17 T cell receptor beta chains from one sample, sequenced in a study of T cell responses to AZD1222 COVID-19 vaccine. Data came from immunoSEQ multiplex PCR; TCRdb stores just in-frame clones and leaves some out. The table lists about 150,000 clones, roughly 90% of them singletons, with under 20% in the top ten. Specimen: peripheral blood, collected on day 0 of AZD1222 vaccination. The receptors were sampled from an adult in good health.

The chain links TRBV18 to TRBJ2-1, with D perhaps assigned TRBD1 or TRBD2 (5 bases each). Germline CDR1 is KGHSH and CDR2 is LQKENI. V gave up 4 bases and J gave up 3 bases, with 16 bases separating them. CDR3 size: 16 residues. The CDR3 DNA follows: TGTGCCAGCTCACAAGATTTAGGGGCGGGCTACAATGAGCAGTTCTTC. Translated, it gives CASSQDLGAGYNEQFF. Full variable domain (rest looked up from reference TRBV18 and TRBJ2-1): NAGVMQNPRHLVRRRGQEARLRCSPMKGHSHVYWYRQLPEEGLKFMVYLQKENIIDESGMPKERFSAEFPKEGPSILRIQQVVRGDSAAYFCASSQDLGAGYNEQFFGPGTRLTVL.

The chain recombines TRBV28 with TRBJ2-7; 10 nucleotides agree with TRBD1. This CDR3 spans 16 amino acids. After removal of 0 bases from V and 0 bases from J, the junction contained 2 bases not matched to a gene. CDR1 is MDHEN, CDR2 SYDVKM, per germline. The CDR3 loop is CASSLWGQGSSYEQYF. DNA of the CDR3: TGTGCCAGCAGTTTATGGGGACAGGGGAGCTCCTACGAGCAGTACTTC.

V is TRBV5-4 and J is TRBJ2-7; possibly TRBD1 for D (6 bases). Trimming left V 3 bases short and J 6 bases short, with 22 bases between. The germline V gene has CDR1 SGHNT and CDR2 YYREEE (reference sequence). The length of the CDR3 is 16 residues. The CDR3 region is CASSSQGGRLLVEQYF. CDR3 DNA: TGTGCCAGCAGCTCTCAAGGGGGACGGCTTTTGGTCGAGCAGTACTTC.

The rearrangement joins TRBV5-1 to TRBJ1-5, with a tentative D call TRBD1 (6 bases). The V end was cut by 2 bases, the J end by 8 bases, with 11 bases between. The CDR3 covers 13 residues. CDR1 is SGHRS and CDR2 is YFSETQ in the germline V gene. The CDR3 nucleotides read TGCGCCAGCAGCTTAGGGGGTTTGGAGCCCCAGCATTTT. It codes for CASSLGGLEPQHF.

A remark on this clone: An end of the junction differs from the germline gene, which may be a read error. CDR3 DNA sequence: TGTGCCAGCAGCTCCCGGGACAGGGCTAAATATGGCTACACCTTC. Translation gives CASSSRDRAKYGYTF. The genes are TRBV11-2 and TRBJ1-2, with 9 bases identical to TRBD1. The CDR3 runs to 15 residues. The V gene's germline CDR1 is SGHAT and CDR2 FQNNGV. The variable domain in full, completed from reference TRBV11-2 and TRBJ1-2, reads EAGVAQSPRYKIIEKRQSVAFWCNPISGHATLYWYQQILGQGPKLLIQFQNNGVVDDSQLPKDRFSAERLKGVDSTLKIQPAKLEDSAVYLCASSSRDRAKYGYTFGSGTRLTVV.

The genes are TRBV27 and TRBJ2-7, with D perhaps TRBD1 (6 bases). There are 12 residues in the CDR3. Trimming stripped 8 bases from V and 4 bases from J, with 12 bases between. In germline, CDR1 is MNHEY, CDR2 SMNVEV (reference sequence). CDR3 in DNA: TGTGCCAGCCTAGGACAGCGGTACGAGCAGTACTTC. Its protein product is CASLGQRYEQYF.

This chain links TRBV28 with TRBJ2-6; 8 positions match TRBD2. The CDR3 contains 14 residues. The germline V gene encodes CDR1 MDHEN and CDR2 SYDVKM. The J segment lost 2 bases and the V segment lost 10 bases, leaving 4 bases of the junction unmatched. CDR3 sequence: CAIGGAAGANVLTF. CDR3 sequence (DNA): TGTGCCATCGGGGGGGCGGCTGGGGCCAACGTCCTGACTTTC.

The genes are TRBV5-1 and TRBJ2-7; 7 bases are a match to TRBD2. The trim removed 4 bases at V and 7 bases at J, leaving 17 bases unmatched. This CDR3 is 16 amino acids long. The germline gives CDR1 SGHRS, CDR2 YFSETQ. CDR3 nucleotide sequence: TGCGCCAGCAGCCTGGCCCCCGCCGGGACTACGTCTGAGCAGTACTTC. It translates to CASSLAPAGTTSEQYF.

J is TRBJ1-2 and V is TRBV7-2; D gene ambiguous. The CDR3 totals 13 residues. With 3 bases removed from V and 10 bases from J, the gap between germline ends came to 15 bases. Germline V lookup: CDR1 SGHTA, CDR2 FQGNSA. The CDR3 protein is CASSLEGRSPYTF. For the CDR3, the DNA is TGTGCCAGCAGCTTGGAAGGCAGGTCCCCCTACACCTTC.

The chain joins TRBV4-1 to TRBJ2-5; TRBD1 might be the D (6 bases). CDR3 length: 17 amino acids. The V end was cut by 1 base, the J end by 1 base, with 16 bases between. Germline lookup yields CDR1 MGHRA and CDR2 YSYEKL. The CDR3 sequence: CASSQGGGTGTQETQYF. As DNA, the CDR3 is TGCGCCAGCAGCCAAGGGGGTGGAACAGGGACCCAAGAGACCCAGTACTTC.

The rearrangement uses TRBV5-1 and TRBJ2-6, with 7 bases aligning to TRBD2. The CDR3 has 16 residues. The J segment lost 2 bases and the V segment lost 0 bases, leaving 2 bases of the junction unmatched. Germline V gives CDR1 SGHRS, CDR2 YFSETQ. The CDR3 region has the DNA TGCGCCAGCAGCTTGGAGGCGGGAGCTGGGGCCAACGTCCTGACTTTC. It specifies CASSLEAGAGANVLTF.

The chain couples TRBV28 to TRBJ2-7; 8 bases line up with TRBD2. Germline assignment: CDR1 MDHEN and CDR2 SYDVKM. This CDR3 is 15 amino acids long. The J segment lost 2 bases and the V segment lost 3 bases, leaving 6 bases of the junction unmatched. CDR3 nucleotide sequence: TGTGCCAGCAGTTTTGTTGCGGGGGGAACCTACGAGCAGTACTTC. It yields the protein CASSFVAGGTYEQYF.

The V and J genes are TRBV19 and TRBJ1-6; D is undetermined. CDR3 length: 13 amino acids. Germline CDR1 and CDR2: LNHDA and SQIVND (reference sequence). Trimming shortened V by 5 bases and J by 6 bases, and 8 bases separated the two germline ends. The CDR3 sequence is CASSEASNSPLHF. The CDR3 nucleotides are TGTGCCAGTAGTGAGGCTAGTAATTCACCCCTCCACTTT.

CDR3 protein: CASSFGDTEAFF. CDR3 coding DNA: TGTGCCAGCAGCTTTGGGGACACTGAAGCTTTCTTT. The rearrangement joins TRBV11-2 to TRBJ1-1; D remains unclear. Germline CDR1 is SGHAT and CDR2 is FQNNGV. This CDR3 spans 12 amino acids. The V and J ends lost 3 bases and 3 bases respectively, with 5 bases between them.

The chain couples TRBV28 to TRBJ1-5; 10 bases are shared with TRBD1. The V gene's germline CDR1 is MDHEN and CDR2 SYDVKM. V trimming: 5 bases; J trimming: 4 bases; junction bases outside the gene matches: 8. This CDR3 region has 16 residues. The CDR3 here is CASSQQGQGHNQPQHF. The CDR3 coding sequence is TGTGCCAGCAGTCAGCAGGGACAGGGGCATAATCAGCCCCAGCATTTT.

The chain joins TRBV28 to TRBJ1-6; D remains ambiguous. Trimming took off 6 bases at V and 0 bases at J, with 9 bases between the two ends. Germline V gene data show CDR1 as MDHEN and CDR2 as SYDVKM. The CDR3 spans 15 residues. This CDR3 is CASRLESSYNSPLHF. The CDR3 DNA reads TGTGCCAGCAGGCTCGAAAGCTCCTATAATTCACCCCTCCACTTT.

With respect to this clone: The sample has other DNA sequences that encode this CDR3 too. The V call is TRBV12-3 or TRBV12-4, the J call TRBJ1-4; D is possibly TRBD1 (5 bases). The V end lost 6 bases, the J end lost 8 bases, and 10 bases lay between the germline ends. This CDR3 spans 12 amino acids. This chain's CDR3 is CASSLRGEKLFF. CDR3 in DNA: TGTGCCAGCAGCCTAAGGGGCGAAAAACTGTTTTTT.